Below, 17 T cell receptor beta chains from the same sample are listed, as sequenced in a study of OX40 agonist ivuxolimab in advanced cancers. Sequencing was performed with immunoSEQ multiplex PCR; in TCRdb, only in-frame clones are kept and a portion is missing. The profile shows fewer than 70,000 clones, around nine tenths of them singletons. The sample in question was CD4+ or CD8+ T cells sorted from blood, obtained in a trial of the OX40 agonist ivuxolimab. These receptors all stem from an adult with an advanced solid tumor such as melanoma, head and neck, liver or kidney cancer.

The chain joins TRBV7-2 to TRBJ2-7, with 7 bases lining up with TRBD1. Germline V lookup: CDR1 SGHTA, CDR2 FQGNSA. The CDR3 sequence is 12 residues long. J was trimmed by 5 bases and V by 5 bases; bases with no gene match: 3. The CDR3 DNA is TGTGCCAGCAGCAGAGGGACAGACGAGCAGTACTTC. Its translation: CASSRGTDEQYF.

V usage is TRBV5-1 and J usage is TRBJ1-4; D gene uncertain. The V end lost 1 base, the J end lost 0 bases, and 7 bases lay between the germline ends. Germline-derived CDR1 and CDR2 are SGHRS and YFSETQ. The CDR3 extends over 15 amino acids. In DNA, the CDR3 is TGCGCCAGCAGCTTGTACGGGGCAACTAATGAAAAACTGTTTTTT. Its translation: CASSLYGATNEKLFF.

V gene TRBV29-1 combines with J gene TRBJ2-1; D is perhaps TRBD2 (7 bases). V lost 7 bases and J 2 bases, leaving 9 bases between the germline ends. The CDR3 length is 12 residues. Germline V lookup: CDR1 SQVTM, CDR2 ANQGSEA. CDR3 bases: TGCAGCGCGGGGGGCACCTACAATGAGCAGTTCTTC. This translates into CSAGGTYNEQFF.

The chain has TRBV20-1 and TRBJ2-2; the D is unclear. CDR3 length equals 11 residues. Germline values: CDR1 DFQATT, CDR2 SNEGSKA (reference sequence). V lost 5 bases and J lost 8, with 9 bases in between. The CDR3 protein is CSAPRSGELFF. DNA of the CDR3: TGCAGTGCTCCACGCTCGGGGGAGCTGTTTTTT.

This chain links TRBV28 with TRBJ1-4; 9 nucleotides align to TRBD1. Losses at the gene ends were 5 bases for V and 8 bases for J; bases not matched to a gene: 6. CDR1 and CDR2 from the germline V gene are MDHEN and SYDVKM. This CDR3 has 14 residues. The CDR3 protein is CASSKQGAGEKLFF. In DNA form, the CDR3 reads TGTGCCAGCAGTAAACAGGGGGCTGGGGAAAAACTGTTTTTT.

V gene TRBV7-4 combines with J gene TRBJ2-5, with 7 bases identical to TRBD1. The ends lost 7 bases at V and 3 bases at J; junction bases unmatched: 8. The CDR3 runs 14 residues. Germline V gene data show CDR1 as SGHVT and CDR2 as SQSDAQ. As DNA, the CDR3 is TGTGCCAGCACCCGAGGACAGGCAAAAGAGACCCAGTACTTC. Translation gives CASTRGQAKETQYF.

This chain links TRBV14 with TRBJ1-1, with D hard to call. CDR3 length: 12 amino acids. V lost 4 bases, J lost 4 bases, and 7 bases lay in between. The V gene's germline CDR1 is SGHDN and CDR2 FVKESK. This chain's CDR3 is CASSPHRTEAFF. CDR3 nucleotide sequence: TGTGCCAGCAGCCCACATCGCACTGAAGCTTTCTTT. Looking up the rest from reference TRBV14 and TRBJ1-1 gives the full variable domain: EAGVTQFPSHSVIEKGQTVTLRCDPISGHDNLYWYRRVMGKEIKFLLHFVKESKQDESGMPNNRFLAERTGGTYSTLKVQPAELEDSGVYFCASSPHRTEAFFGQGTRLTVV.

The V call is TRBV27, the J call TRBJ2-7; D call uncertain. CDR1 is MNHEY, CDR2 SMNVEV, per germline (reference sequence). Deletions cut 5 bases from V and 0 bases from J, with 17 bases between. This CDR3 is built from 16 residues. The CDR3 is CASSPKGQFGSYEQYF. CDR3 DNA: TGTGCCAGCAGTCCTAAAGGCCAGTTTGGCTCCTACGAGCAGTACTTC.

This clone occurred a few times. The gene calls are TRBV6-6 and TRBJ1-6; 8 positions agree with TRBD1. The CDR3 sequence is 15 residues long. The trim removed 5 bases at V and 8 bases at J, leaving 8 bases unmatched. Germline V gene sequence: CDR1 MNHNY, CDR2 SVGAGI (reference sequence). Written as DNA, the CDR3 is TGTGCCAGCAGTGACCCCGGGACAGGAGATTCACCCCTCCACTTT. This encodes CASSDPGTGDSPLHF.

The chain joins TRBV7-6 to TRBJ2-2, with D uncertain. Between the trimmed V and J ends, which lost 1 base and 1 base, there was a span of 4 bases. CDR3 length equals 14 residues. CDR1 is SGHVS, CDR2 FNYEAQ, per germline. The CDR3 reads CASSLEGNTGELFF. The CDR3 DNA follows: TGTGCCAGCAGCTTAGAAGGGAACACCGGGGAGCTGTTTTTT.

This chain links TRBV18 with TRBJ2-1, with 7 bases fitting TRBD1. V lost 3 bases, J lost 0 bases, and 8 bases stayed unmatched. Germline CDR1 is KGHSH and CDR2 is LQKENI. The CDR3 sequence is 17 residues long. CDR3 sequence reads: CASSPTGSLSSYNEQFF. For the CDR3, the DNA is TGTGCCAGCTCACCGACAGGGAGCCTGAGCTCCTACAATGAGCAGTTCTTC.

The chain employs TRBV5-8 and TRBJ2-5; tentatively, D is TRBD2 (6 bases). The CDR3 has 16 amino acids. With 5 bases removed from V and 2 bases from J, the gap between germline ends came to 19 bases. In germline, CDR1 is SGHTS, CDR2 YDEGEE. The CDR3 coding sequence is TGTGCCAGCAGAGCCGGGACTGGCGCGTCACAAGAGACCCAGTACTTC. It is translated as CASRAGTGASQETQYF. Together with reference TRBV5-8 and TRBJ2-5, the CDR3 gives the full variable domain: EAGVTQSPTHLIKTRGQQATLRCSPISGHTSVYWYQQALGLGLQFLLWYDEGEERNRGNFPPRFSGRQFPNYSSELNVNALELEDSALYLCASRAGTGASQETQYFGPGTRLLVL.

Here the CDR3 reads CASSVPGNQPQHF. In DNA form, the CDR3 reads TGTGCCAGCTCGGTGCCGGGCAATCAGCCCCAGCATTTT. V is TRBV18 and J is TRBJ1-5, with D uncertain. Per germline, CDR1 KGHSH and CDR2 LQKENI. The V gene lost 6 bases and the J gene lost 2 bases, with 8 bases spanning the gap. CDR3 length: 13 residues. The variable domain in full, with the rest retrieved from reference TRBV18 and TRBJ1-5, is NAGVMQNPRHLVRRRGQEARLRCSPMKGHSHVYWYRQLPEEGLKFMVYLQKENIIDESGMPKERFSAEFPKEGPSILRIQQVVRGDSAAYFCASSVPGNQPQHFGDGTRLSIL.

The J gene is TRBJ2-7, the V gene TRBV19, with D tentatively TRBD2 (5 bases). This CDR3 comprises 13 residues. Trimming took off 4 bases at V and 4 bases at J, with 11 bases between the two ends. Germline values: CDR1 LNHDA, CDR2 SQIVND (reference sequence). In nucleotides, the CDR3 is TGTGCCAGTAGTACTCAGCGGTCGTACGAGCAGTACTTC. Translation gives CASSTQRSYEQYF.

The V and J genes are TRBV4-2 and TRBJ1-1; D may be TRBD1 (5 bases). Germline CDR1 is LGHNA and CDR2 is YNFKEQ. This CDR3 region has 15 residues. V was clipped by 2 bases and J by 4 bases, with 14 bases between them. The CDR3 DNA is TGTGCCAGCAGCCAATTAGGGGCCGGGGGCACTGAAGCTTTCTTT. Amino acids: CASSQLGAGGTEAFF.

The J gene is TRBJ2-5, the V gene TRBV28; D is possibly TRBD1 or TRBD2 (9 bases each). The CDR3 spans 14 residues. CDR1 and CDR2 from the germline V gene are MDHEN and SYDVKM. V dropped 5 bases and J dropped 14 bases, with 24 bases sitting between them. This CDR3 is CASSRTGAGGTPYF. The CDR3 coding sequence is TGTGCCAGCAGTAGGACAGGGGCGGGGGGGACCCCTTACTTC.

The J gene is TRBJ2-7, the V gene TRBV18; TRBD1 matches at 8 bases. The CDR3 sequence is 14 residues long. Per germline, CDR1 KGHSH and CDR2 LQKENI. Trimming cost V 5 bases and J 2 bases; bases outside gene matches: 5. CDR3 nucleotides: TGTGCCAGCTCAGACCGGGACAGGCCCTACGAGCAGTACTTC. As protein: CASSDRDRPYEQYF.